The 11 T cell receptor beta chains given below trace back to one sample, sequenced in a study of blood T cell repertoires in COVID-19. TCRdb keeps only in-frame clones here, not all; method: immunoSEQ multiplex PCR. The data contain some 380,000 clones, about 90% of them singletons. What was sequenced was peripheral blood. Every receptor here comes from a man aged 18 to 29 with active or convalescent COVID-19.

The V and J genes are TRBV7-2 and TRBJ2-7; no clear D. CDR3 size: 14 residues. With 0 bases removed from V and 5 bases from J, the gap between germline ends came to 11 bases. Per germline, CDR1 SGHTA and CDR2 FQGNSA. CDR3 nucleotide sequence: TGTGCCAGCAGCTTAGCGTTGTCTAGTAACGAGCAGTACTTC. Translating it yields CASSLALSSNEQYF.

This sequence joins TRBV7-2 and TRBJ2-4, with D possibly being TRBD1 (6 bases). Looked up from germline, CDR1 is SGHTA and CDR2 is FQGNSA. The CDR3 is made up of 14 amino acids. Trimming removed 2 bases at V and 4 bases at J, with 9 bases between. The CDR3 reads CASSLTQGKNIQYF. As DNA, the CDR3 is TGTGCCAGCAGCTTAACCCAGGGGAAAAACATTCAGTACTTC. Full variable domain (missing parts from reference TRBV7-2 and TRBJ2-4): GAGVSQSPSNKVTEKGKDVELRCDPISGHTALYWYRQSLGQGLEFLIYFQGNSAPDKSGLPSDRFSAERTGGSVSTLTIQRTQQEDSAVYLCASSLTQGKNIQYFGAGTRLSVL.

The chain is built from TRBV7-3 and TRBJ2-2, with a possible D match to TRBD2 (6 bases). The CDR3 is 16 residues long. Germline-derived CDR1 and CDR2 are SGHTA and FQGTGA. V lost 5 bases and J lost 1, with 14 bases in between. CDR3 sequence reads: CASSPARAGNTGELFF. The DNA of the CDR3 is TGTGCCAGCAGCCCCGCTCGAGCGGGGAACACCGGGGAGCTGTTTTTT.

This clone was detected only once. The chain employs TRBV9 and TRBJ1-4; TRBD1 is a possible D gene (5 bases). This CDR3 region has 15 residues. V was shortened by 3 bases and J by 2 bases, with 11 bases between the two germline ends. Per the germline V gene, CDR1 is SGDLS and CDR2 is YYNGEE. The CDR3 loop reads CASSAQGTTNEKLFF. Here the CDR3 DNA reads TGTGCCAGCAGCGCGCAGGGTACCACTAATGAAAAACTGTTTTTT.

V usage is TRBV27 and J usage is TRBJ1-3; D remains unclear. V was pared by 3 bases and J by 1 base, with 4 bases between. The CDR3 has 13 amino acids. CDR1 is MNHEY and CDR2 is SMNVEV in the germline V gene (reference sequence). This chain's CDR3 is CASSFRSGNTIYF. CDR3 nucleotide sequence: TGTGCCAGCAGTTTCCGGTCTGGAAACACCATATATTTT.

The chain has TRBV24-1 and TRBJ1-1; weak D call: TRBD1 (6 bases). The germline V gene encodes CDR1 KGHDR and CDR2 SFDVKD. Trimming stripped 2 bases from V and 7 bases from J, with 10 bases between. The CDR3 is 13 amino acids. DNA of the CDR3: TGTGCCACCAGTGATTCCACAGGGTTTGAAGCTTTCTTT. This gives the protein CATSDSTGFEAFF.

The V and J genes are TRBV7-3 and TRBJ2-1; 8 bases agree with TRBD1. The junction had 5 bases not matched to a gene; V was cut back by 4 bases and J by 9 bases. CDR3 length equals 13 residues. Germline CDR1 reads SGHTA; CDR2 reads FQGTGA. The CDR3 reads CASSSGQVREQFF. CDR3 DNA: TGTGCCAGCAGCTCGGGACAGGTACGTGAGCAGTTCTTC.

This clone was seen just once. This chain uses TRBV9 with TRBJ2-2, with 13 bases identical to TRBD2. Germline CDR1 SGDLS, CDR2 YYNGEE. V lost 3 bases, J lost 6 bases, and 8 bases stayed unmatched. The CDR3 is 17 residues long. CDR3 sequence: CASSATKLAGGPGELFF. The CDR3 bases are TGTGCCAGCAGCGCGACCAAACTAGCGGGAGGGCCCGGGGAGCTGTTTTTT.

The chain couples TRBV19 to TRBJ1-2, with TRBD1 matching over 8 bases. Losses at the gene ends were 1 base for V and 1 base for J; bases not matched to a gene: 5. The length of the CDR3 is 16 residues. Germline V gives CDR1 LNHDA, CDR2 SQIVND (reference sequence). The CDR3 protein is CASSIGQGQGNYGYTF. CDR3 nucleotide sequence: TGTGCCAGTAGTATAGGACAAGGACAGGGTAACTATGGCTACACCTTC.

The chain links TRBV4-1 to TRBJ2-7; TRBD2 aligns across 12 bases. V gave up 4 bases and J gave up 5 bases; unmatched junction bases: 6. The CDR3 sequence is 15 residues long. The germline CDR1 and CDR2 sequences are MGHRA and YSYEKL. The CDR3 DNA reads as TGCGCCAGCAGCCCTCGTACTAGCGGGGGGAACGAGCAGTACTTC. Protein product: CASSPRTSGGNEQYF.

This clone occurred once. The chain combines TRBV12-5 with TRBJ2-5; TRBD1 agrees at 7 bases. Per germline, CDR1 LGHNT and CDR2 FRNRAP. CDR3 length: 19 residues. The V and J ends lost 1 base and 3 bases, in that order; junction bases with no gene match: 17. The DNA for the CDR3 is TGTGCTAGTGGTTTGGACCCTAATCCGGGACAGCCAGAAGAAGAGACCCAGTACTTC. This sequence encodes CASGLDPNPGQPEEETQYF.